These 19 T cell receptor beta chains were sequenced from one sample in a study of Graves' ophthalmopathy and Graves' hyperthyroidism. The authors amplified TCR beta CDR3 regions from RNA transcripts. RT-PCR was first run with HTBI primers, then multiplex PCR in a second round. TCRdb recomputed calls from the multiplex PCR reads with MiXCR, one row per CDR3 protein. In the table there are hundreds of thousands of distinct CDR3 sequences, roughly 15% of which are singletons. Sample: peripheral blood. Every receptor here comes from a woman younger than 35 with stable Graves' hyperthyroidism.

The sample holds many counts of this clonotype. The V call is TRBV6-2 or TRBV6-3, the J call TRBJ1-2, with 11 bases aligning to TRBD1. The CDR3 contains 15 residues. CDR1 is MNHEY, CDR2 SVGEGT, per germline. V trimming: 4 bases; J trimming: 3 bases; junction bases outside the gene matches: 4. The CDR3 coding sequence is TGTGCCAGCAGTTGGACAGGGGGCGCTGACTATGGCTACACCTTC. It is translated as CASSWTGGADYGYTF.

About this clonotype: Given a much more abundant clone one base away, this may be a read error. V and J are TRBV20-1 and TRBJ1-1; no definite D call. Germline CDR1 is DFQATT and CDR2 is SNEGSKA (reference sequence). This CDR3 has 11 residues. CDR3 coding DNA: TGCAGTGCCCCCGCCCACACTGAAGCTTGCTTT. Translation: CSAPAHTEACF.

This clonotype has a count of ten or more. The chain's CDR3 is CSGGRKNTEAFF. CDR3 coding DNA: TGCAGCGGCGGACGGAAGAACACTGAAGCTTTCTTT. The chain uses TRBV29-1 and TRBJ1-1; D gene unclear. Germline CDR1 SQVTM, CDR2 ANQGSEA. Trimming pared 7 bases from V and 1 base from J, leaving 10 bases between. The CDR3 runs 12 residues.

A few counts support this clonotype. The V gene is TRBV4-2, the J gene TRBJ2-7; D ambiguous. Trimming removed 4 bases from V and 6 bases from J, with 10 bases in between. This CDR3 region has 12 residues. Per germline, CDR1 LGHNA and CDR2 YNFKEQ. The chain's CDR3 is CASSPHLGEQYF. For the CDR3, the DNA is TGTGCCAGCAGCCCGCACTTGGGCGAGCAGTACTTC.

In this sample, this clonotype turned up a few times. The V and J genes are TRBV20-1 and TRBJ1-1; D is uncertain. Germline loops: CDR1 DFQATT, CDR2 SNEGSKA (reference sequence). The CDR3 extends over 13 amino acids. V was shortened by 3 bases and J by 1 base, with 9 bases between the two germline ends. CDR3 nucleotide sequence: TGCAGTGCTAGTTCCGGCCCGAACACTGAAGCTTTCTTT. Translated, it gives CSASSGPNTEAFF.

In this sample, this clonotype turned up many times. The V gene is TRBV6-2 or TRBV6-3, the J gene TRBJ1-1; TRBD1 is a possible D gene (6 bases). The CDR3 has 12 amino acids. V was clipped by 6 bases and J by 6 bases, with 11 bases between them. The V gene's germline CDR1 is MNHEY and CDR2 SVGEGT. The CDR3 loop is CASRAGVSEAFF. In DNA form, the CDR3 reads TGTGCCAGCAGAGCAGGGGTTTCTGAAGCTTTCTTT.

This clonotype was detected only once. The chain links TRBV28 to TRBJ1-5; TRBD1 agrees at 8 bases. V gave up 5 bases and J gave up 7 bases; unmatched junction bases: 10. CDR1 and CDR2 (germline): MDHEN, SYDVKM. This CDR3 has 15 amino acids. This CDR3 reads CASSPQQGGRQPQHF. The CDR3 DNA is TGTGCCAGCAGTCCGCAACAGGGGGGGCGACAGCCCCAGCATTTT.

V gene TRBV24-1 combines with J gene TRBJ2-2; TRBD1 matches at 8 bases. V shed 11 bases, J shed 4 bases, and the junction held 14 bases outside the gene matches. This CDR3 is 16 amino acids long. Germline V gives CDR1 KGHDR, CDR2 SFDVKD. CDR3 DNA: TGTGCCAGCAGGTTTCAGGGGGCTCGGGGCACCGGGGAGCTGTTTTTT. This encodes CASRFQGARGTGELFF.

This clonotype was seen more than once but under ten times. The chain employs TRBV4-2 and TRBJ2-2, with D possibly TRBD1 on 6 matching bases. Trimming shortened V by 2 bases and J by 7 bases, and 17 bases separated the two germline ends. This CDR3 has 16 amino acids. Germline assignment: CDR1 LGHNA and CDR2 YNFKEQ. In nucleotides, the CDR3 is TGTGCCAGCAGCCAATTTGCTCAGGGGCACGGCGGGGAGCTGTTTTTT. Amino acids: CASSQFAQGHGGELFF.

This clonotype was seen a handful of times. CDR3 coding DNA: TGTGCCAGCAGCCCTCAACAGGGGGCCGGGGAGACCCAGTACTTC. The encoded protein is CASSPQQGAGETQYF. The chain combines TRBV3-1 with TRBJ2-5, with TRBD1 matching 9 bases. The CDR3 contains 15 residues. Germline-derived CDR1 and CDR2 are LGHDT and YNNKEL (reference sequence). J lost 5 bases, V lost 4 bases, and 8 bases had no gene match.

The chain carries TRBV4-1 and TRBJ1-2, with D perhaps TRBD1 (6 bases). V gave up 3 bases and J gave up 8 bases, with 16 bases separating them. CDR1 is MGHRA, CDR2 YSYEKL, per germline. This CDR3 has 14 amino acids. DNA for the CDR3: TGCGCCAGCAGCCAGACTTTGGGGGGCTGGGGCTACACCTTC. Amino acids: CASSQTLGGWGYTF.

The J gene is TRBJ1-1, the V gene TRBV5-6, with 8 bases lining up with TRBD1. The J segment lost 12 bases and the V segment lost 1 base, leaving 5 bases of the junction unmatched. Germline V gene sequence: CDR1 SGHDT, CDR2 YYEEEE. There are 12 residues in the CDR3. CDR3 amino acids: CASSLQGARTFF. The CDR3 coding sequence is TGTGCCAGCAGCTTGCAGGGGGCGAGGACTTTCTTT.

The table lists this clonotype with many counts. The chain has TRBV20-1 and TRBJ1-1; TRBD1 matches at 10 bases. CDR3 length: 13 residues. Trimming removed 6 bases from V and 5 bases from J; junction bases left unmatched: 6. CDR1 DFQATT and CDR2 SNEGSKA come from the germline V gene (reference sequence). Here the CDR3 DNA reads TGCAGTGCGGGGGGACAGGGGTGGACTGAAGCTTTCTTT. Encoded protein: CSAGGQGWTEAFF.

Points on this clonotype: A much larger clone differs from this one at a single base, so this may be a read error. For the CDR3, the DNA is TGCAGTGCCAAAAAGGCGGGACGGTGGGATAATTCACACCTCCACTTT. Translation gives CSAKKAGRWDNSHLHF. The chain carries TRBV20-1 and TRBJ1-6, with D possibly matching TRBD1 (5 bases). Per germline, CDR1 DFQATT and CDR2 SNEGSKA (reference sequence). The CDR3 totals 16 residues.

In this sample, this clonotype turned up many times. The CDR3: CASSRDRLSYEQYF. CDR3 bases: TGTGCCAGCAGCAGGGACAGGCTATCCTACGAGCAGTACTTC. J is TRBJ2-7 and V is TRBV12-3 or TRBV12-4; the match to TRBD1 covers 8 bases. The length of the CDR3 is 14 residues. The V and J ends lost 6 bases and 1 base, in that order; junction bases with no gene match: 5.

This clonotype was counted many times. This chain connects TRBV6-5 to TRBJ1-1; 7 positions agree with TRBD1. The J segment lost 6 bases and the V segment lost 4 bases, leaving 5 bases of the junction unmatched. This CDR3 contains 13 residues. CDR1 MNHEY and CDR2 SVGAGI come from the germline V gene. The CDR3 spells CASSFTGAAEAFF. The DNA of the CDR3 is TGTGCCAGCAGTTTCACAGGGGCAGCTGAAGCTTTCTTT.

In this sample, this clonotype turned up a few times. J is TRBJ2-3 and V is TRBV6-1; D unresolved. Germline CDR1 is MNHNS and CDR2 is SASEGT. The V end was cut by 6 bases, the J end by 3 bases, with 10 bases between. The CDR3 is 13 amino acids. The CDR3: CASRQGPTDTQYF. The CDR3 DNA is TGTGCCAGCAGACAAGGACCGACAGATACGCAGTATTTT.

This clonotype was picked up many times. This rearrangement joins TRBV7-2 to TRBJ2-5; 14 bases fit TRBD2. V trimming: 4 bases; J trimming: 5 bases; junction bases outside the gene matches: 6. Germline-derived CDR1 and CDR2 are SGHTA and FQGNSA. The CDR3 consists of 16 residues. Here the CDR3 reads CASSSRTSGGSETQYF. Here the CDR3 DNA reads TGTGCCAGCAGCTCAAGGACTAGCGGGGGGTCGGAGACCCAGTACTTC.

The chain joins TRBV4-1 to TRBJ1-1; no reliable D call. V was pared by 2 bases and J by 4 bases, with 11 bases between. Germline V gives CDR1 MGHRA, CDR2 YSYEKL. The CDR3 has 14 residues. CDR3 coding DNA: TGCGCCAGCAGCCAACTTGGGCCTGCCACTGAAGCTTTCTTT. Protein product: CASSQLGPATEAFF.